This is a list of T cell receptor beta chains from one sample in a study of Ad26.COV2.S vaccination and SARS-CoV-2 variants. The protocol was immunoSEQ multiplex PCR, while the TCRdb copy is restricted to in-frame clones and leaves out a portion. The sample holds 200,000 to 300,000 clones, roughly 90% seen once. This sample comprised peripheral blood, obtained in a trial of Ad26.COV2.S vaccine versus placebo. These receptors originate from a person aged 18-60 years who received the Ad26.COV2.S COVID-19 vaccine or a placebo. Both conserved end residues are trimmed from each CDR3. D genes are given only for firm matches.

ASSPLDTLNTEAF	TRBV18	-
ASSLSKGLAGGVQF	TRBV27	TRBD2
ASSIGLIAKNIQY	TRBV19	-
ATSLGPQETQY	TRBV24-1	-
ASSPGTGGYGYT	TRBV7-2	TRBD1
ASSPQTNTEAF	TRBV7-2	-
SVDGTGDGNQPQH	TRBV29-1	TRBD1
AWSGVSSGYGYT	TRBV30	-
ASSWGSNQPQH	TRBV7-9	-
ASSLDTGGDTEAF	TRBV5-1	TRBD1
ASSRSGGTDTQY	TRBV10-1	TRBD2
ASSTQGANQPQH	TRBV19	TRBD1
ASSPRGEVRLYEQY	TRBV7-2	-
ASSLRGEEQY	TRBV11-3	TRBD2
ASSLAGSSGQETQY	TRBV5-1	-
ASSETGPASEQY	TRBV7-3	-
ASSLSPGTNNGYT	TRBV7-8	-
AWTSRGNQETQY	TRBV30	-
ASSQDLEVRGAF	TRBV4-1	-
ASSAGQGNTDTQY	TRBV11-3	TRBD1
ASSILQGANGANVLT	TRBV19	TRBD1
AISEAGGYYEKLF	TRBV10-3	TRBD1
ASSLAHGYGYT	TRBV7-9	-
AWSVDRGSLRWDSNEQF	TRBV30	TRBD1
ASSATGGEQY	TRBV7-2	TRBD1
ASSMKRVGHGGHEQY	TRBV19	-
ASIEKGQNSNQPQH	TRBV6-6	-
ASSLGGATYEQY	TRBV11-2	-
ASTRDGTGNTIY	TRBV6-5	-
ASRSGTVITGELF	TRBV5-6	TRBD1
ASSSDRGGEQF	TRBV7-6	TRBD1
SASGQGRNTIY	TRBV20-1	-
ASSQEGLAGGGTDTQY	TRBV3-1/TRBV3-2	TRBD2
ASSGQAGNTIY	TRBV7-2	TRBD1
AISESLRENQPQH	TRBV10-3	-
ASSPPNQGRETQY	TRBV18	-
ASSQAQGAYSPLH	TRBV3-1/TRBV3-2	TRBD1
ASSASGSPETQY	TRBV7-9	TRBD2
ASGSQGATDTQY	TRBV9	TRBD1
ASRPARTDSNYGYT	TRBV5-1	-
ASSFNTDLMLEQY	TRBV27	-
ASRRREMNTEAF	TRBV27	-
AWNAGGMFTGELF	TRBV30	-
AWRPRQGNYGYT	TRBV30	-
ASSFRRTVGAF	TRBV28	-
ASSPGTGYREQY	TRBV28	TRBD1
ASSSWTGPTYEQY	TRBV4-3	TRBD1
ASSQERGSSYEQY	TRBV4-3	-
AWESGRGQPQH	TRBV30	-
ASSYYPGRTEAF	TRBV6-2/TRBV6-3	-
ASSLGRNSGYT	TRBV12-3/TRBV12-4	-
ASSYTGTFPPGEQY	TRBV6-5	-
ASSLGQGATGYT	TRBV6-5	TRBD1